This T cell receptor (beta chain) was found in a study of early T cells in non-severe SARS-CoV-2 infection. Broader study findings: In VDJdb matching, anti-spike CD8 responses were favored while private and CD4 specificities went missing.

For this clonotype: The target antigen is unknown.

The protocol attached unique molecular identifiers to individual cDNA molecules. MiXCR was run by TCRdb on the 5' RACE reads, yielding one entry per CDR3 protein. The sample yields about 42,000 distinct CDR3 sequences, about 5.9% seen once. V shed 7 bases and J shed 2 bases, with 12 bases lying between them. Germline CDR1 SQVTM, CDR2 ANQGSEA. The CDR3 totals 12 residues. The material was whole blood, obtained at baseline. The sequence was collected from an adult who was a healthcare worker with PCR-confirmed SARS-CoV-2 infection or an uninfected control (not recorded which). This chain links TRBV29-1 with TRBJ2-7, with D perhaps matching TRBD2 (5 bases). As DNA, the CDR3 is TGCAGCGGGACCGACGGGGCCTACGAGCAGTACTTC. Translated: CSGTDGAYEQYF.